This T cell receptor beta chain was sequenced for a study of PD-1 blockade in classical Hodgkin lymphoma. Data came from immunoSEQ multiplex PCR; TCRdb stores just in-frame clones and leaves some out. The repertoire holds 30,000 to 35,000 clones, with approximately 90% as singletons. This clone was detected a few times. Its antigen is still unknown. The study's findings and limits: The repertoire differences lack a defined cause, possibly disease activity or prior therapy.

After removal of 7 bases from V and 1 base from J, the junction contained 5 bases not matched to a gene. Germline lookup yields CDR1 SQVTM and CDR2 ANQGSEA. The CDR3 totals 13 residues. Every patient had relapsed following autologous stem cell transplantation, and cohorts differed in brentuximab vedotin exposure. Magnetic negative selection was used to purify CD4+ T cells from PBMCs that had been thawed. This sequence was found in a human donor with classical Hodgkin lymphoma. Material: CD4+ T cells from blood, obtained at baseline. The chain links TRBV29-1 to TRBJ1-1; the match to TRBD1 covers 8 bases. The chain's CDR3 is CSGSGTGNTEAFF. The CDR3 region has the DNA TGCAGCGGTTCGGGGACAGGGAACACTGAAGCTTTCTTT.